The 27 T cell receptor beta chains below come from one sample, sequenced in a study of blood T cell repertoires in COVID-19. The assay was immunoSEQ multiplex PCR, and TCRdb's table has in-frame clones only and misses some. The sample records fewer than 350,000 clones, roughly 88% being singletons. The sequenced sample was PBMCs or T cells enriched from blood (not recorded which). Every receptor here comes from a woman between 35 and 50 years old with acute COVID-19.

This chain uses TRBV10-3 with TRBJ2-1, with D possibly TRBD2 on 6 matching bases. The germline V gene has CDR1 ENHRY and CDR2 SYGVKD. Trimming stripped 5 bases from V and 0 bases from J, with 17 bases between. The CDR3 consists of 17 residues. The CDR3 loop is CAISFFVGGNSYNEQFF. The CDR3 DNA is TGTGCCATCAGTTTCTTCGTGGGGGGAAACTCCTACAATGAGCAGTTCTTC.

Only a few counts were recorded for this clone. The J gene is TRBJ2-5, the V gene TRBV7-9; TRBD2 is a possible D gene (6 bases). Trimming removed 4 bases from V and 0 bases from J, with 9 bases in between. The V gene's germline CDR1 is SEHNR and CDR2 FQNEAQ (reference sequence). The CDR3 covers 14 residues. For the CDR3, the DNA is TGTGCCAGCAGCTACCGGACTAACCAAGAGACCCAGTACTTC. This encodes CASSYRTNQETQYF. The whole variable domain, remainder taken from reference TRBV7-9 and TRBJ2-5, is DTGVSQNPRHKITKRGQNVTFRCDPISEHNRLYWYRQTLGQGPEFLTYFQNEAQLEKSRLLSDRFSAERPKGSFSTLEIQRTEQGDSAMYLCASSYRTNQETQYFGPGTRLLVL.

The chain links TRBV13 to TRBJ1-4, with TRBD1 as a possible D gene (6 bases). Looked up from germline, CDR1 is PRHDT and CDR2 is FYEKMQ (reference sequence). V lost 2 bases and J 11 bases, leaving 15 bases between the germline ends. The CDR3 is 14 residues long. CDR3 in DNA: TGTGCCAGCAGCTTACAAAGGGGACATGGGAAACTGTTTTTT. Amino acids: CASSLQRGHGKLFF.

The chain carries TRBV19 and TRBJ2-5, with TRBD2 matching 10 bases. The V and J ends lost 6 bases and 3 bases, in that order; junction bases with no gene match: 7. The CDR3 has 15 amino acids. Germline assignment: CDR1 LNHDA and CDR2 SQIVND (reference sequence). The CDR3: CASSRGSGREETQYF. The CDR3 region has the DNA TGTGCCAGTAGCCGAGGAAGCGGGAGGGAAGAGACCCAGTACTTC.

J is TRBJ1-1 and V is TRBV19; maybe TRBD1 (5 bases). Germline lookup yields CDR1 LNHDA and CDR2 SQIVND (reference sequence). The CDR3 runs to 14 residues. With 5 bases removed from V and 1 base from J, the gap between germline ends came to 11 bases. The CDR3 DNA is TGTGCCAGTAGTCCCCGACAGAAGAACACTGAAGCTTTCTTT. Translating gives CASSPRQKNTEAFF.

CDR3 nucleotide sequence: TGTGCCAGCAGCGGGACAGGGAAGAACTATGGCTACACCTTC. Amino acid sequence: CASSGTGKNYGYTF. The chain recombines TRBV27 with TRBJ1-2; TRBD1 matches 9 bases. The CDR3 length is 14 residues. V trimming: 6 bases; J trimming: 2 bases; junction bases outside the gene matches: 4. Germline V gene sequence: CDR1 MNHEY, CDR2 SMNVEV (reference sequence).

The chain joins TRBV15 to TRBJ2-7, with TRBD2 as a possible D gene (6 bases). The germline V and J ends were trimmed by 0 bases and 3 bases, with 15 bases remaining between them. This CDR3 spans 16 amino acids. The germline CDR1 and CDR2 sequences are LNHNV and YYDKDF (reference sequence). Here the CDR3 reads CATSRDQGLLYYEQYF. In DNA, the CDR3 is TGTGCCACCAGCAGAGATCAGGGACTTCTTTACTACGAGCAGTACTTC.

The chain recombines TRBV18 with TRBJ1-2, with TRBD1 identical over 7 bases. CDR3 length: 15 residues. With V trimmed by 2 bases and J by 3 bases, 6 bases remained unmatched. The germline gives CDR1 KGHSH, CDR2 LQKENI. The CDR3 here is CASSPKGAVYYGYTF. CDR3 in DNA: TGTGCCAGCTCACCAAAGGGGGCTGTTTACTATGGCTACACCTTC.

In this sample, this clone turned up a few times. V and J are TRBV30 and TRBJ2-2; 10 bases match TRBD2. The CDR3 has 15 residues. Germline V lookup: CDR1 GTSNPN, CDR2 SVGIG (reference sequence). V lost 3 bases, J lost 7 bases, and 8 bases stayed unmatched. DNA of the CDR3: TGTGCCTGGAGCCCTCCCTCTAGCGGGGGCGGGGAGCTGTTTTTT. Translating gives CAWSPPSSGGGELFF. The entire variable domain, with the rest obtained from reference TRBV30 and TRBJ2-2, is as follows: SQTIHQWPATLVQPVGSPLSLECTVEGTSNPNLYWYRQAAGRGLQLLFYSVGIGQISSEVPQNLSASRPQDRQFILSSKKLLLSDSGFYLCAWSPPSSGGGELFFGEGSRLTVL.

The chain recombines TRBV7-2 with TRBJ1-6; 9 positions match TRBD1. V shed 7 bases and J 5 bases; nucleotides not matched to a gene: 6. Germline values: CDR1 SGHTA, CDR2 FQGNSA. The CDR3 is 15 amino acids. CDR3 sequence reads: CASIAGTGNNSPLHF. The CDR3 DNA is TGTGCCAGCATCGCCGGGACAGGGAATAATTCACCCCTCCACTTT.

The chain combines TRBV10-3 with TRBJ1-2; 12 positions match TRBD1. J lost 4 bases, V lost 3 bases, and 3 bases had no gene match. The CDR3 spans 15 residues. Germline assignment: CDR1 ENHRY and CDR2 SYGVKD. The CDR3: CAISDPGQGAYGYTF. CDR3 bases: TGTGCCATCAGTGATCCGGGACAGGGGGCCTATGGCTACACCTTC.

The chain carries TRBV5-1 and TRBJ1-1; no firm D call. Germline V gene lookup returns CDR1 SGHRS and CDR2 YFSETQ. V lost 5 bases to trimming and J lost 3 bases, with 5 bases between them. The CDR3 consists of 11 residues. The CDR3 protein is CASRSYTEAFF. CDR3 nucleotide sequence: TGCGCCAGCAGATCTTACACTGAAGCTTTCTTT.

The gene calls are TRBV5-4 and TRBJ2-7; tentative D call: TRBD1 (6 bases). Per the germline V gene, CDR1 is SGHNT and CDR2 is YYREEE (reference sequence). The CDR3 spans 14 residues. V was shortened by 4 bases and J by 2 bases, with 13 bases between the two germline ends. The CDR3 sequence: CASSGGPFPYEQYF. DNA for the CDR3: TGTGCCAGCAGCGGGGGCCCTTTCCCCTACGAGCAGTACTTC.

The sample holds one count of this clone. This rearrangement joins TRBV6-5 to TRBJ1-5, with TRBD1 matching over 8 bases. The V segment lost 6 bases and the J segment 3 bases; nucleotides outside the gene matches: 7. The CDR3 totals 15 residues. Germline V gives CDR1 MNHEY, CDR2 SVGAGI. CDR3 protein: CASRSTGDPNQPQHF. The DNA for the CDR3 is TGTGCCAGCAGATCGACAGGGGACCCCAATCAGCCCCAGCATTTT.

J is TRBJ1-2 and V is TRBV10-3; D might be TRBD1 (5 bases). The CDR3 covers 12 residues. Deletions cut 0 bases from V and 7 bases from J, with 6 bases between. Germline V gene data show CDR1 as ENHRY and CDR2 as SYGVKD. CDR3 DNA: TGTGCCATCAGTGAGTCGGGGGGTGGCTACACCTTC. It encodes CAISESGGGYTF.

The V and J genes are TRBV3-1 (or the pseudogene TRBV3-2) and TRBJ1-1, with no clear D. This CDR3 has 16 amino acids. With 1 base removed from V and 4 bases from J, the gap between germline ends came to 16 bases. CDR1 LGHDT and CDR2 YNNKEL come from the germline V gene (reference sequence). This CDR3 is CASSQAARYPLTEAFF. CDR3 in DNA: TGTGCCAGCAGCCAAGCCGCCAGGTACCCCCTCACTGAAGCTTTCTTT.

This clone appeared a single time. The rearrangement links TRBV9 to TRBJ1-2, with 7 positions matching TRBD1. The CDR3 runs to 13 residues. J gave up 1 base and V 6 bases, and 3 bases lay outside the gene matches. CDR1 and CDR2 from the germline V gene are SGDLS and YYNGEE. In nucleotides, the CDR3 is TGTGCCAGCACCGGGACAGATAACTATGGCTACACCTTC. It specifies CASTGTDNYGYTF.

The chain has TRBV4-2 and TRBJ1-1; D remains ambiguous. CDR3 length equals 16 residues. With 0 bases removed from V and 1 base from J, the gap between germline ends came to 12 bases. Germline lookup yields CDR1 LGHNA and CDR2 YNFKEQ. In nucleotides, the CDR3 is TGTGCCAGCAGCCAAGATACCCGGGGTACGAACACTGAAGCTTTCTTT. It translates to CASSQDTRGTNTEAFF.

For the CDR3, the DNA is TGTGCCAGCAGCTTAGCGTCAGGGACAGGCACAGATACGCAGTATTTT. Translation gives CASSLASGTGTDTQYF. The J gene is TRBJ2-3, the V gene TRBV7-8; 7 positions agree with TRBD1. Germline values: CDR1 SGHVS, CDR2 FQNEAQ. The CDR3 has 16 amino acids. The J segment lost 1 base and the V segment lost 0 bases, leaving 4 bases of the junction unmatched.

V and J are TRBV3-1 (or the pseudogene TRBV3-2) and TRBJ2-3, with D possibly TRBD2 on 7 matching bases. The V gene lost 0 bases and the J gene lost 0 bases, with 19 bases spanning the gap. Germline lookup yields CDR1 LGHDT and CDR2 YNNKEL (reference sequence). The CDR3 is 19 residues long. The CDR3 DNA reads as TGTGCCAGCAGCCAAGAATTGGCGGGGGCGTCTTCTAGCACAGATACGCAGTATTTT. Translating it yields CASSQELAGASSSTDTQYF.

This chain links TRBV24-1 with TRBJ1-5, with a weak D call TRBD1 (5 bases). Trimming took 5 bases from V and 0 from J, leaving 13 bases between them. The CDR3 spans 16 residues. The V gene's germline CDR1 is KGHDR and CDR2 SFDVKD. DNA of the CDR3: TGTGCCACCAGTGGTCCAGACAGAAATAGCAATCAGCCCCAGCATTTT. It is translated as CATSGPDRNSNQPQHF.

This chain links TRBV6-2 or TRBV6-3 with TRBJ2-7; a weak D match, TRBD2 (5 bases). Between the trimmed V and J ends, which lost 6 bases and 8 bases, there was a span of 14 bases. This CDR3 comprises 12 residues. Germline V gene lookup returns CDR1 MNHEY and CDR2 SVGEGT. This CDR3 reads CASSPLRAKQYF. The CDR3 coding sequence is TGTGCCAGCAGCCCCTTGCGGGCCAAGCAGTACTTC.

This chain connects TRBV21-1 to TRBJ1-1. TRBV21-1 is an annotated pseudogene. The CDR3 extends over 14 amino acids. The CDR3 nucleotides read TGTGCCAGCAGCAAACCGAGCCGGGGCACTGAAGCTTTCTTT. Amino acids: CASSKPSRGTEAFF.

This chain connects TRBV30 to TRBJ1-2, with a weak D call TRBD1 (6 bases). V lost 2 bases to trimming and J lost 12 bases, with 16 bases between them. CDR3 size: 12 residues. Germline assignment: CDR1 GTSNPN and CDR2 SVGIG (reference sequence). The CDR3 DNA sequence: TGTGCCTGGAGTATTCCACAGGGTAGGGACACCTTC. Translation: CAWSIPQGRDTF.

The gene calls are TRBV30 and TRBJ2-3, with D tentatively TRBD1 (6 bases). From germline, CDR1 is GTSNPN and CDR2 SVGIG (reference sequence). CDR3 length equals 14 residues. V lost 3 bases and J 9 bases, leaving 19 bases between the germline ends. The chain's CDR3 is CAWSLKGGRGTQYF. CDR3 sequence (DNA): TGTGCCTGGAGCCTTAAAGGGGGAAGAGGCACGCAGTATTTT.

The chain links TRBV18 to TRBJ2-3, with 8 bases that match TRBD2. Germline CDR1 and CDR2: KGHSH and LQKENI. This CDR3 has 20 residues. The V and J ends lost 0 bases and 1 base, in that order; junction bases with no gene match: 15. CDR3 in amino acids: CASSPPGGGPYFDRTDTQYF. Written as DNA, the CDR3 is TGTGCCAGCTCACCACCTGGCGGGGGGCCTTACTTTGATCGCACAGATACGCAGTATTTT.

This chain connects TRBV5-1 to TRBJ1-1; D gene unclear. The CDR3 spans 14 residues. V was clipped by 1 base and J by 4 bases, with 11 bases between them. Germline V CDR1 and CDR2: SGHRS, YFSETQ. CDR3 residues: CASSLSGVGTEAFF. The CDR3 DNA is TGCGCCAGCAGCTTGAGTGGAGTCGGCACTGAAGCTTTCTTT.